These T cell receptor beta chains were read from a single sample in a study of shared clonotypes between healthy human individuals. Clones were read by immunoSEQ multiplex PCR, and TCRdb kept only the in-frame ones, dropping some. Counted here are some 1 million clones, approximately 72% occurring once; the ten biggest clones make up 1.4%. The material sequenced was memory CD4+ T cells sorted from blood. These TCRs come from a man aged 18-30 years in good health. Each CDR3 is given with its conserved first and last residue. Fields, in order: CDR3 length, J gene, V gene, D gene, clone size, CDR3 DNA, CDR3 protein. The D gene is left open where the match is weak. Size is stated for part of the rows, as once, few or many counts, or as a class when the clone is expanded.

>15|TRBJ1-3|TRBV7-8|-|-
TGTGCCAGCAGCCTGGGAGTGGTGGGAAGAAACACCATATATTTT
CASSLGVVGRNTIYF
>15|TRBJ1-2|TRBV5-5|TRBD1|-
TGTGCCAGCAGCTTGGGGACAGGGCTCGGCTATGGCTACACCTTC
CASSLGTGLGYGYTF
>14|TRBJ1-1|TRBV21-1|-|-
TGTGCCAGCAGCAGCCAGGGGGGTTTCACTGAAGCTTTCTTT
CASSSQGGFTEAFF
>14|TRBJ2-3|TRBV4-3|-|-
TGCGCCAGCAGCCAGAACTTAGCATCCGATACGCAGTATTTT
CASSQNLASDTQYF
>18|TRBJ2-7|TRBV5-6|TRBD1|-
TGTGCCAGCAGCTTGGACGACAGGGTGGCAGGACAATTATACGAGCAGTACTTC
CASSLDDRVAGQLYEQYF
>16|TRBJ2-3|TRBV7-2|TRBD2|-
TGTGCCAGCAGCTTAGCGGGGACTAGCTTTACAGATACGCAGTATTTT
CASSLAGTSFTDTQYF
>15|TRBJ2-3|TRBV19|-|once
TGTGCCAGTAGTATGGGGACCCAAATAGCAGGGGCGCAGTATTTT
CASSMGTQIAGAQYF
>15|TRBJ2-2|TRBV6-6|TRBD2|-
TGTGCCAGCAGTGACCATAGGCGGGAGGCCGGGGAGCTGTTTTTT
CASSDHRREAGELFF
>14|TRBJ2-7|TRBV5-6|TRBD1|few
TGTGCCAGCAGCTTGATGGGACAGAACTACGAGCAGTACTTC
CASSLMGQNYEQYF
>17|TRBJ1-5|TRBV4-2|-|-
TGTGCCAGCAGCCAAGACCCCCCAGGTGGTAGCAATCAGCCCCAGCATTTT
CASSQDPPGGSNQPQHF
>14|TRBJ2-1|TRBV29-1|-|-
TGCAGCGTTGAGGAGAGGAGCTCCTACAATGAGCAGTTCTTC
CSVEERSSYNEQFF
>14|TRBJ2-5|TRBV7-2|-|once
TGTGCCAGCAGCCAGGGGTCGGGAGTGGGGACCCAGTACTTC
CASSQGSGVGTQYF
>15|TRBJ1-2|TRBV6-1|TRBD1|few
TGTGCCAGCAGTGAGTCGACAGGGCCCAACTATGGCTACACCTTC
CASSESTGPNYGYTF
>13|TRBJ2-7|TRBV27|-|few
TGTGCCAGCAGTAACGACCCATTCGGGGAGCAGTACTTC
CASSNDPFGEQYF
>14|TRBJ2-1|TRBV6-5|-|-
TGTGCCAGCAGGCCGGGACCAACCTACAATGAGCAGTTCTTC
CASRPGPTYNEQFF
>12|TRBJ1-1|TRBV4-1|-|few
TGCGCCAGCAGCCAGCTAGGGAGGGAAGCTTTCTTT
CASSQLGREAFF
>15|TRBJ1-4|TRBV11-2|-|-
TGTGCCAGCAGCTTAGGAGGGGCGAATAATGAAAAACTGTTTTTT
CASSLGGANNEKLFF
>14|TRBJ2-3|TRBV5-4|TRBD2|-
TGTGCCAGCAGCTTAAAGACTAGCGGAGATACGCAGTATTTT
CASSLKTSGDTQYF
>16|TRBJ2-7|TRBV7-8|TRBD1|-
TGTGCCAGCAGCTTAAAGGAACAGGGGATGTCCTACGAGCAGTACTTC
CASSLKEQGMSYEQYF
>16|TRBJ2-1|TRBV5-1|TRBD1|many
TGCGCCAGCAGCTTGGCCGGGACAGGGGTGGCTAATGAGCAGTTCTTC
CASSLAGTGVANEQFF
>12|TRBJ2-3|TRBV7-2|-|many
TGTGCCAGCAGCTTAGATGCAGGTACGCAGTATTTT
CASSLDAGTQYF
>16|TRBJ2-1|TRBV19|TRBD1|-
TGTGCCAGTACGGGATCGACCGGGACAGCTTACAATGAGCAGTTCTTC
CASTGSTGTAYNEQFF
>16|TRBJ1-1|TRBV5-1|-|-
TGCGCCAGCAGCGTTGGGGCAGGCTCGGGGAGCACTGAAGCTTTCTTT
CASSVGAGSGSTEAFF
>12|TRBJ2-1|TRBV2|-|-
TGTGCCAGCAGCGCCAGCGGCAATGAGCAGTTCTTC
CASSASGNEQFF
>13|TRBJ1-1|TRBV13|-|-
TGTGCCAGCAGCTTAGAGGGTTCTACTGAAGCTTTCTTT
CASSLEGSTEAFF
>14|TRBJ1-2|TRBV10-3|-|-
TGTGCCATCAGTGAGAACCCCGGTGTGTTTGGCTACACCTTC
CAISENPGVFGYTF
>12|TRBJ2-2|TRBV30|-|many
TGTGCCTGGAGAAACGTTCTCGGGGAGCTGTTTTTT
CAWRNVLGELFF
>13|TRBJ1-1|TRBV11-2|TRBD1|-
TGTGCCAGCAGTCGCACAGGGGGGTCTGAAGCTTTCTTT
CASSRTGGSEAFF
>15|TRBJ2-1|TRBV29-1|TRBD2|-
TGCAGCGTTTCTTCCGGGACTAGCACGACAAATGAGCAGTTCTTC
CSVSSGTSTTNEQFF
>14|TRBJ2-7|TRBV5-6|-|few
TGTGCCAGCAGCTTGGATGCGGACCCCTACGAGCAGTACTTC
CASSLDADPYEQYF
>15|TRBJ2-6|TRBV6-1|-|once
TGTGCCAGCAGTAACCAGTACTCTGGGGCCAACGTCCTGACTTTC
CASSNQYSGANVLTF
>14|TRBJ2-3|TRBV19|-|-
TGTGCCAGTAGCCCAGGGGAGATGGGAGATACGCAGTATTTT
CASSPGEMGDTQYF
>15|TRBJ2-1|TRBV5-1|-|-
TGCGCCAGCAGCTTGAGTATCGCGGCAAGCAATGAGCAGTTCTTC
CASSLSIAASNEQFF
>14|TRBJ2-1|TRBV19|-|-
TGTGCCAGTAGTCCAGGGAGTTCCTACAATGAGCAGTTCTTC
CASSPGSSYNEQFF
>20|TRBJ1-5|TRBV9|-|-
TGTGCCAGCAGCGTGGAGGCGGGACTCCTCAGCCTAGGGTACAATCAGCCCCAGCATTTT
CASSVEAGLLSLGYNQPQHF
>15|TRBJ2-1|TRBV18|-|-
TGTGCCAGCTCACTCCCGGGACAACCACACAATGAGCAGTTCTTC
CASSLPGQPHNEQFF
>15|TRBJ2-3|TRBV19|-|few
TGTGCCAGTAGTATAAGCGCAGGGATCGCAGATACGCAGTATTTT
CASSISAGIADTQYF
>12|TRBJ2-4|TRBV5-4|-|once
TGTGCCAGCAGCTTAACCGGTGGCTTTCAGTACTTC
CASSLTGGFQYF
>15|TRBJ1-5|TRBV6-1|TRBD1|-
TGTGCCAGCAGTCTCGGGGCAGGGGGATTCCAGCCCCAGCATTTT
CASSLGAGGFQPQHF
>16|TRBJ2-3|TRBV7-8|-|few
TGTGCCAGCAGCTTAGGAGTCCAGGCGCTCACAGATACGCAGTATTTT
CASSLGVQALTDTQYF
>15|TRBJ2-7|TRBV27|-|-
TGTGCCAGCAGAACCGGGAACTTAAGCTCCTACGAGCAGTACTTC
CASRTGNLSSYEQYF
>14|TRBJ2-3|TRBV29-1|-|-
TGCAGCGTACGGGACGGCACAACCACAGATACGCAGTATTTT
CSVRDGTTTDTQYF
>15|TRBJ2-5|TRBV28|-|-
TGTGCCAGCAGTTTCCGCGGGGTTCAACAAGAGACCCAGTACTTC
CASSFRGVQQETQYF
>15|TRBJ2-1|TRBV5-4|-|-
TGTGCCAGCAGCTTGGACAGATACTCCTACAATGAGCAGTTCTTC
CASSLDRYSYNEQFF
>16|TRBJ1-5|TRBV28|TRBD1|-
TGTGCCAGCAGTTCGGGAGGACAGGGGGCATTTCAGCCCCAGCATTTT
CASSSGGQGAFQPQHF
>17|TRBJ2-7|TRBV27|TRBD2|-
TGTGCCAGCAGTTTCCGGACTAGCGGGGGAAGCTCCTACGAGCAGTACTTC
CASSFRTSGGSSYEQYF
>10|TRBJ1-2|TRBV20-1|-|once
TGCAGTGCTAGGGACTATGGCTACACCTTC
CSARDYGYTF
>16|TRBJ2-5|TRBV7-2|TRBD2|-
TGTGCCAGCAGCTTAGGACTAGCGGGAGGGCTAGAGACCCAGTACTTC
CASSLGLAGGLETQYF
>15|TRBJ1-1|TRBV5-1|TRBD1|many
TGCGCCAGCAGCTTGGTTCAGGGGGCGAACACTGAAGCTTTCTTT
CASSLVQGANTEAFF
>15|TRBJ2-7|TRBV6-5|TRBD2|-
TGTGCCAGCAGTTACGTTGCGGGAGTATTCCACGAGCAGTACTTC
CASSYVAGVFHEQYF
>14|TRBJ2-7|TRBV6-6|-|many
TGTGCCAGCAGGAAATCGGGGAACAGCTACGAGCAGTACTTC
CASRKSGNSYEQYF
>14|TRBJ2-3|TRBV7-9|TRBD1|once
TGTGCCAGCAGGCGGACAGGGGAGTCAGATACGCAGTATTTT
CASRRTGESDTQYF
>15|TRBJ2-5|TRBV6-5|TRBD2|-
TGTGCCAGCAGTCGACTAGCGGGAGGGCTAGAGACCCAGTACTTC
CASSRLAGGLETQYF
>11|TRBJ2-5|TRBV7-9|-|-
TGTGCCAGCACCCCAGAGGGGACCCAGTACTTC
CASTPEGTQYF
>13|TRBJ2-7|TRBV2|-|-
TGTGCCAGCAAACGAACAGGGATTTACGAGCAGTACTTC
CASKRTGIYEQYF